The clone carrying this TCR beta chain was detected a few times. After removal of 3 bases from V and 6 bases from J, the junction contained 7 bases not matched to a gene. The CDR3 covers 14 residues. Germline values: CDR1 SQVTM, CDR2 ANQGSEA. From about 400 ng of RNA, a library with molecular barcoded alpha/delta and beta/gamma adaptors was made. MiXCR was run by TCRdb on the reads, yielding one entry per CDR3 protein. The repertoire holds about 35,000 distinct CDR3 sequences, with roughly an eighth as singletons. The sample is drawn from a study of read filtering for tumor transcriptome and immune sequencing.

This clonotype was obtained from a donor at least 40 years old with multiple myeloma. The gene calls are TRBV29-1 and TRBJ2-2; 7 bases align to TRBD2. Sequenced sample: a population of CD138-negative cells sorted from bone marrow. CDR3 coding DNA: TGCAGCGTTGATGAGCGGGATAGCGCCGGGGAGCTGTTTTTT. Its translation is CSVDERDSAGELFF.